One sample yielded the 18 T cell receptor beta chains listed below, sequenced in a study of blood T cells in healthy people across ages. Alongside a J-beta primer mix, a sample-barcoded 5' primer served in a second PCR lasting roughly 6 to 12 cycles. One entry per CDR3 protein results from TCRdb running MiXCR on the 5' RACE reads. The sample has some 1.5 million distinct CDR3 sequences; 25% to 30% are singletons. The sample taken for sequencing was blood. Receptors originate from a woman in her twenties or thirties in good health.

The rearrangement uses TRBV29-1 and TRBJ2-6; a weak D match, TRBD2 (5 bases). The CDR3 is made up of 18 amino acids. V shed 3 bases and J shed 0 bases, with 18 bases lying between them. CDR1 is SQVTM and CDR2 is ANQGSEA in the germline V gene. Here the CDR3 reads CSVDLVERESSGANVLTF. The CDR3 bases are TGCAGCGTTGATCTCGTAGAACGGGAAAGCTCTGGGGCCAACGTCCTGACTTTC.

This rearrangement joins TRBV12-3 or TRBV12-4 to TRBJ1-5; the D is unclear. This CDR3 has 17 residues. Trimming removed 2 bases at V and 5 bases at J, with 19 bases between. The CDR3 sequence is CASSLMGSRLSDQPQHF. In DNA form, the CDR3 reads TGTGCCAGCAGTTTAATGGGGAGTAGACTGTCGGATCAGCCCCAGCATTTT.

The chain recombines TRBV27 with TRBJ1-6; D uncertain. The CDR3 is 16 amino acids. Trimming pared 2 bases from V and 10 bases from J, leaving 18 bases between. Germline V gene sequence: CDR1 MNHEY, CDR2 SMNVEV (reference sequence). CDR3 sequence reads: CASSLSRGGFGSPLHF. Written as DNA, the CDR3 is TGTGCCAGCAGTTTAAGCCGGGGAGGGTTTGGATCACCCCTCCACTTT.

This chain joins TRBV7-3 and TRBJ2-1; D ambiguous. V lost 1 base and J 8 bases, leaving 6 bases between the germline ends. Germline CDR1 is SGHTA and CDR2 is FQGTGA. The CDR3 runs to 12 residues. Here the CDR3 reads CASSLNRDEQFF. Written as DNA, the CDR3 is TGTGCCAGCAGCTTAAACCGGGATGAGCAGTTCTTC.

Note on this clonotype: This could be a read error, since a much larger clone is one nucleotide away. CDR3 coding DNA: TGTGCCAGCAGCTTTTGGGACAAGATAGAGACCCAGTACTTC. It specifies CASSFWDKIETQYF. V and J are TRBV5-5 and TRBJ2-5, with TRBD1 as a possible D gene (6 bases). V was shortened by 2 bases and J by 4 bases, with 12 bases between the two germline ends. Germline CDR1 and CDR2: SGHKS and YYEKEE (reference sequence). The CDR3 length is 14 residues.

This clonotype was seen more than once but under ten times. V gene TRBV12-3 or TRBV12-4 combines with J gene TRBJ2-7, with 7 bases lining up with TRBD1. Trimming took 6 bases from V and 4 from J; bases not matched to a gene: 9. This CDR3 region has 14 residues. The DNA for the CDR3 is TGTGCCAGCAGCCTCCGAGGGGGCGAGTACGAGCAGTACTTC. Translated: CASSLRGGEYEQYF.

The rearrangement links TRBV29-1 to TRBJ2-7; TRBD1 aligns across 8 bases. The CDR3 contains 13 residues. The trim removed 4 bases at V and 3 bases at J, leaving 5 bases unmatched. Germline values: CDR1 SQVTM, CDR2 ANQGSEA. DNA of the CDR3: TGCAGCGTTGCCGGGACAGGATACTACGAGCAGTACTTC. It codes for CSVAGTGYYEQYF.

This clonotype was picked up many times. The CDR3 DNA is TGTGCCAGCAGCGAACACACAGATACGCAGTATTTT. It codes for CASSEHTDTQYF. The gene calls are TRBV9 and TRBJ2-3; D uncertain. The CDR3 is 12 amino acids. V was clipped by 3 bases and J by 2 bases, with 4 bases between them. Germline values: CDR1 SGDLS, CDR2 YYNGEE.

J is TRBJ1-2 and V is TRBV4-1; D unresolved. The CDR3 has 12 residues. Germline V gives CDR1 MGHRA, CDR2 YSYEKL. Trimming pared 0 bases from V and 8 bases from J, leaving 7 bases between. The CDR3 region is CASSQDNTGYTF. In DNA form, the CDR3 reads TGCGCCAGCAGCCAAGATAACACCGGCTACACCTTC.

Only a few counts were recorded for this clonotype. The chain carries TRBV6-1 and TRBJ1-2; 7 bases line up with TRBD1. Trimming at V came to 3 bases and at J to 2 bases, leaving 6 bases not matched to a gene. The CDR3 spans 15 residues. The germline V gene encodes CDR1 MNHNS and CDR2 SASEGT. Here the CDR3 DNA reads TGTGCCAGCAGTGAGACAGGGATTACAAACTATGGCTACACCTTC. This gives the protein CASSETGITNYGYTF.

V and J are TRBV7-8 and TRBJ1-1; no clear D. The CDR3 length is 13 residues. The germline CDR1 and CDR2 sequences are SGHVS and FQNEAQ. Trimming left V 3 bases short and J 6 bases short, with 11 bases between. CDR3 protein: CASSFRQDSEAFF. CDR3 nucleotide sequence: TGTGCCAGCAGCTTCAGACAAGACTCTGAAGCTTTCTTT.

As to this clonotype: The junction shows a germline mismatch at one end, possibly a read error. V is TRBV7-9 and J is TRBJ2-7; perhaps D is TRBD1 or TRBD2 (5 bases each). This CDR3 is 12 amino acids long. Germline V gives CDR1 SEHNR, CDR2 FQNEAQ (reference sequence). The CDR3 protein is CSSSRGPYEQYF. For the CDR3, the DNA is TGTTCCAGCAGCCGGGGACCCTACGAGCAGTACTTC.

In the case of this clonotype: Its ends do not fully match the called genes, so a read error is possible. The chain combines TRBV3-1 with TRBJ1-2; D gene uncertain. The CDR3 loop spans 12 amino acids. Germline CDR1 reads LGHDT; CDR2 reads YNNKEL (reference sequence). The CDR3 DNA sequence: TGTGTCAGCAGCCAGTTGTCGAATGGCTACACCTTC. Its translation is CVSSQLSNGYTF.

This clonotype was seen only a few times. This chain links TRBV28 with TRBJ1-5; D is uncertain. Germline assignment: CDR1 MDHEN and CDR2 SYDVKM. The CDR3 has 12 residues. V gave up 4 bases and J gave up 11 bases, with 12 bases separating them. Here the CDR3 DNA reads TGTGCCAGCAGTTCCGGCCCCCGCGCCCAGCATTTT. This encodes CASSSGPRAQHF.

In this sample, this clonotype turned up a few times. The V gene is TRBV20-1, the J gene TRBJ1-1; maybe TRBD1 (5 bases). Per the germline V gene, CDR1 is DFQATT and CDR2 is SNEGSKA (reference sequence). V lost 3 bases and J 6 bases, leaving 11 bases between the germline ends. The length of the CDR3 is 12 residues. As DNA, the CDR3 is TGCAGTGCTAGGGGGGGGTCGGCTGAAGCTTTCTTT. It codes for CSARGGSAEAFF.

This clonotype turned up a few times. The chain carries TRBV6-6 and TRBJ2-4; D unresolved. The closer fit of TRBJ2-7 to the DNA end suggests the J call may be wrong. CDR3 length equals 13 residues. Germline CDR1 MNHNY, CDR2 SVGAGI (reference sequence). CDR3 sequence: CASSRSDWYEQYF. In nucleotides, the CDR3 is TGTGCCAGCAGCCGATCTGACTGGTACGAGCAGTACTTC.

This clonotype turned up a few times. The genes are TRBV12-3 or TRBV12-4 and TRBJ1-2; D may be TRBD1 (5 bases). This CDR3 contains 15 residues. Trimming took off 6 bases at V and 5 bases at J, with 19 bases between the two ends. CDR3: CASRAGTPLGYGYTF. The CDR3 DNA is TGTGCCAGCAGGGCCGGGACCCCCTTAGGATATGGCTACACCTTC.

The table lists this clonotype with many counts. DNA of the CDR3: TGTGCCAGCAGTTTGATAGCTTACGGGGATGAGCAGTTCTTC. As protein: CASSLIAYGDEQFF. The J gene is TRBJ2-1, the V gene TRBV12-3 or TRBV12-4; the D gene is possibly TRBD2 (5 bases). The CDR3 sequence is 14 residues long. Trimming pared 3 bases from V and 8 bases from J, leaving 14 bases between.